Following are 27 T cell receptor beta chains from one sample sequenced in a study of Graves' ophthalmopathy and Graves' hyperthyroidism. CDR3 regions of TCR beta were amplified from RNA transcripts. The authors performed first-round RT-PCR with HTBI primers and then a second-round multiplex PCR. TCRdb independently ran MiXCR on the multiplex PCR reads; one entry per CDR3 protein. The data show 350,000 to 400,000 distinct CDR3 sequences, approximately 16% seen once. Sequenced: peripheral blood. The receptors here all came from a woman between 18 and 29 years old with Graves' ophthalmopathy.

This clonotype has a count of ten or more. The chain is built from TRBV30 and TRBJ1-2; 8 nucleotides line up with TRBD1. The CDR3 contains 14 residues. CDR1 GTSNPN and CDR2 SVGIG come from the germline V gene (reference sequence). With V trimmed by 7 bases and J by 4 bases, 11 bases remained unmatched. The DNA of the CDR3 is TGTGCCTCTTCCGGGACAGGAGTTTTCTATGGCTACACCTTC. Amino acids: CASSGTGVFYGYTF. Full variable domain (rest looked up from reference TRBV30 and TRBJ1-2): SQTIHQWPATLVQPVGSPLSLECTVEGTSNPNLYWYRQAAGRGLQLLFYSVGIGQISSEVPQNLSASRPQDRQFILSSKKLLLSDSGFYLCASSGTGVFYGYTFGSGTRLTVV.

This clonotype was counted ten times or more. The chain is built from TRBV28 and TRBJ2-2, with TRBD1 identical over 8 bases. The CDR3 length is 15 residues. CDR1 and CDR2 from the germline V gene are MDHEN and SYDVKM. V lost 5 bases and J lost 4; bases outside the gene matches: 6. Here the CDR3 reads CASSPGGASTGELFF. CDR3 in DNA: TGTGCCAGCAGTCCAGGGGGCGCGAGCACCGGGGAGCTGTTTTTT.

This clonotype was picked up many times. The chain links TRBV6-5 to TRBJ1-1; 7 bases match TRBD1. In germline, CDR1 is MNHEY, CDR2 SVGAGI. J gave up 5 bases and V 6 bases, and 12 bases lay outside the gene matches. This CDR3 comprises 15 residues. CDR3: CASRHQQGRGTEAFF. Written as DNA, the CDR3 is TGTGCCAGCAGGCATCAACAGGGGAGAGGGACTGAAGCTTTCTTT.

This clonotype was detected ten times or more. The rearrangement uses TRBV6-5 and TRBJ1-5, with 10 nucleotides matching TRBD1. After removal of 6 bases from V and 5 bases from J, the junction contained 7 bases not matched to a gene. Germline assignment: CDR1 MNHEY and CDR2 SVGAGI. The CDR3 totals 15 residues. CDR3 sequence: CASSYDRGPDQPQHF. Written as DNA, the CDR3 is TGTGCCAGCAGCTATGACAGGGGGCCGGATCAGCCCCAGCATTTT.

In this sample, this clonotype turned up many times. The CDR3, as DNA: TGTGCCAGCAGTTTATACGACAGTAACACTGAAGCTTTCTTT. Protein sequence: CASSLYDSNTEAFF. The chain links TRBV12-3 or TRBV12-4 to TRBJ1-1; the D gene is possibly TRBD1 (5 bases). V lost 2 bases to trimming and J lost 2 bases, with 9 bases between them. The CDR3 sequence is 14 residues long.

This clonotype has ten or more counts. J is TRBJ2-7 and V is TRBV7-3; 7 positions agree with TRBD1. Losses at the gene ends were 2 bases for V and 3 bases for J; bases not matched to a gene: 7. This CDR3 spans 15 amino acids. Germline CDR1 is SGHTA and CDR2 is FQGTGA. CDR3 DNA sequence: TGTGCCAGCAGCTTAGCAGGGGGACCCAACTACGAGCAGTACTTC. Protein sequence: CASSLAGGPNYEQYF.

This clonotype showed up many times. The V call is TRBV11-2, the J call TRBJ1-1, with D uncertain. The CDR3 spans 14 residues. CDR1 is SGHAT and CDR2 is FQNNGV in the germline V gene. Trimming cost V 5 bases and J 3 bases, with 13 bases left between them. CDR3 DNA sequence: TGTGCCAGCAGCGCGCGGGTTGGGGACACTGAAGCTTTCTTT. Translating gives CASSARVGDTEAFF.

Ten or more counts support this clonotype. The chain couples TRBV30 to TRBJ1-5, with D perhaps matching TRBD1 (5 bases). Trimming took 1 base from V and 2 from J, leaving 15 bases between them. Germline V gene data show CDR1 as GTSNPN and CDR2 as SVGIG (reference sequence). The CDR3 has 16 residues. The CDR3 nucleotides are TGTGCCTGGAGTGACTCCTGGAGGGGTGGCAATCAGCCCCAGCATTTT. It codes for CAWSDSWRGGNQPQHF.

In this sample, this clonotype turned up many times. In DNA, the CDR3 is TGTGCCAGCAGTGACTACGTAGCTTACGAGCAGTACTTC. Residues: CASSDYVAYEQYF. The chain combines TRBV7-2 with TRBJ2-7; D possibly corresponds to TRBD2 (5 bases). CDR3 length: 13 residues. Germline CDR1 SGHTA, CDR2 FQGNSA. V was trimmed by 6 bases and J by 4 bases, leaving 13 bases between them.

Many counts were recorded for this clonotype. CDR3 in DNA: TGTGCCAGCAGTGAAGAAAGAAGGCAGGGAGCTTTCTTT. It translates to CASSEERRQGAFF. The V call is TRBV6-1, the J call TRBJ1-1, with D possibly being TRBD1 (5 bases). Germline V CDR1 and CDR2: MNHNS, SASEGT. Trimming took 1 base from V and 10 from J, leaving 13 bases between them. The length of the CDR3 is 13 residues.

In this sample, this clonotype turned up once. The genes are TRBV20-1 and TRBJ2-7; a weak D match, TRBD2 (5 bases). CDR1 is DFQATT and CDR2 is SNEGSKA in the germline V gene (reference sequence). The CDR3 is made up of 13 amino acids. V was cut by 1 base and J by 2 bases, with 9 bases left in between. The CDR3 DNA sequence: TGCAGTGCTAGAGTTAGCGCAACCTACGAGCAGTACTTC. This encodes CSARVSATYEQYF.

This clonotype has a count of ten or more. The chain joins TRBV6-5 to TRBJ2-5; 9 positions match TRBD1. Trimming at V came to 4 bases and at J to 7 bases, leaving 7 bases not matched to a gene. The CDR3 contains 14 residues. Germline CDR1 MNHEY, CDR2 SVGAGI. CDR3 nucleotide sequence: TGTGCCAGCAGTTTGCCGGGACAGGGAGGGACCCAGTACTTC. This translates into CASSLPGQGGTQYF.

This clonotype was observed many times. The chain couples TRBV5-1 to TRBJ2-5; weak D call: TRBD1 (5 bases). This CDR3 region has 13 residues. The germline CDR1 and CDR2 sequences are SGHRS and YFSETQ. The germline V and J ends were trimmed by 5 bases and 5 bases, with 13 bases remaining between them. CDR3: CASRWGGAETQYF. Here the CDR3 DNA reads TGCGCCAGCAGGTGGGGCGGAGCGGAGACCCAGTACTTC.

This clonotype was seen repeatedly, ten times or more. V usage is TRBV20-1 and J usage is TRBJ1-3; a weak D match, TRBD1 (5 bases). Germline CDR1 is DFQATT and CDR2 is SNEGSKA (reference sequence). This CDR3 is built from 15 residues. V lost 0 bases, J lost 4 bases, and 13 bases lay in between. CDR3 loop: CSAREGGTAGNTIYF. In DNA, the CDR3 is TGCAGTGCTAGAGAGGGGGGGACGGCAGGAAACACCATATATTTT.

About this clonotype itself: The germline gene is not matched at one end of the junction; a read error may be the cause. The rearrangement joins TRBV28 to TRBJ2-5; D is unresolved. This CDR3 spans 15 amino acids. From germline, CDR1 is MDHEN and CDR2 SYDVKM. The CDR3 region is CASSSPARTQGTQYF. The CDR3 region has the DNA TGTGCCAGCAGTTCCCCTGCTAGGACGCAAGGGACCCAGTACTTC.

The CDR3 region is CASAPGFSGNTIYF. The CDR3 DNA sequence: TGTGCCAGCGCCCCGGGGTTCTCTGGAAACACCATATATTTT. The gene calls are TRBV12-3 or TRBV12-4 and TRBJ1-3; D call uncertain. V was trimmed by 8 bases and J by 0 bases, leaving 11 bases between them. The length of the CDR3 is 14 residues.

V usage is TRBV27 and J usage is TRBJ2-5; D not certain. The CDR3 sequence is 14 residues long. Germline loops: CDR1 MNHEY, CDR2 SMNVEV (reference sequence). The V gene lost 5 bases and the J gene lost 2 bases, with 12 bases spanning the gap. In DNA form, the CDR3 reads TGTGCCAGCAGTCAATCTAGGGATCAAGAGACCCAGTACTTC. Its protein is CASSQSRDQETQYF.

This clonotype was seen at least ten times. V and J are TRBV19 and TRBJ1-1; D call uncertain. The CDR3 is made up of 13 amino acids. The germline V and J ends were trimmed by 5 bases and 1 base, with 8 bases remaining between them. Germline CDR1 reads LNHDA; CDR2 reads SQIVND (reference sequence). For the CDR3, the DNA is TGTGCCAGTAGTGAGTTCGGGAACACTGAAGCTTTCTTT. Its protein product is CASSEFGNTEAFF.

At least ten counts were recorded for this clonotype. This chain links TRBV7-2 with TRBJ2-7; D not resolved. This CDR3 region has 13 residues. CDR1 and CDR2 from the germline V gene are SGHTA and FQGNSA. The V and J ends lost 5 bases and 1 base respectively, with 9 bases between them. CDR3 sequence: CASSSRRSYEQYF. The CDR3 DNA reads as TGTGCCAGCAGCAGCAGGCGATCCTACGAGCAGTACTTC.

This clonotype occurred many times. This CDR3 is CASSLGTPQGQPQHF. The CDR3 coding sequence is TGCGCCAGCAGCTTGGGAACCCCACAGGGCCAGCCCCAGCATTTT. The gene calls are TRBV5-1 and TRBJ1-5; a weak D match, TRBD1 (6 bases). Trimming stripped 0 bases from V and 7 bases from J, with 14 bases between. The germline gives CDR1 SGHRS, CDR2 YFSETQ. The CDR3 is made up of 15 amino acids.

There are many counts of this clonotype. The CDR3 coding sequence is TGTGCCAGCCAGGGATGGGGGAACACTGAAGCTTTCTTT. Translation: CASQGWGNTEAFF. The chain uses TRBV3-1 and TRBJ1-1; tentatively, D is TRBD1 (5 bases). Looked up from germline, CDR1 is LGHDT and CDR2 is YNNKEL (reference sequence). The V end lost 8 bases, the J end lost 1 base, and 11 bases lay between the germline ends. The CDR3 totals 13 residues.

This clonotype was counted at least ten times. The rearrangement joins TRBV6-1 to TRBJ2-2, with D tentatively TRBD2 (5 bases). V was cut by 4 bases and J by 0 bases, with 9 bases left in between. The CDR3 is made up of 15 amino acids. Germline assignment: CDR1 MNHNS and CDR2 SASEGT. The CDR3, as DNA: TGTGCCAGCAGTGCTAGGACTTCGAACACCGGGGAGCTGTTTTTT. It yields the protein CASSARTSNTGELFF.

Ten or more counts support this clonotype. This chain links TRBV12-3 or TRBV12-4 with TRBJ2-3; TRBD1 matches at 7 bases. V shed 4 bases, J shed 3 bases, and the junction held 13 bases outside the gene matches. The length of the CDR3 is 17 residues. The CDR3 here is CASSSLRQGRSTDTQYF. The DNA for the CDR3 is TGTGCCAGCAGTTCCCTCAGACAGGGTAGGTCGACAGATACGCAGTATTTT.

There are many counts of this clonotype. V and J are TRBV6-5 and TRBJ2-5; 7 bases align to TRBD1. Per the germline V gene, CDR1 is MNHEY and CDR2 is SVGAGI. The CDR3 length is 14 residues. The ends lost 6 bases at V and 2 bases at J; junction bases unmatched: 6. Written as DNA, the CDR3 is TGTGCCAGCAGGGTTCACAGGGGACAAGAGACCCAGTACTTC. Translation: CASRVHRGQETQYF.

At least ten counts were recorded for this clonotype. The chain links TRBV12-3 or TRBV12-4 to TRBJ2-2; tentatively, D is TRBD1 (5 bases). The CDR3 is 11 residues long. V lost 6 bases and J 8 bases, leaving 7 bases between the germline ends. The CDR3 region is CASSYRGELFF. As DNA, the CDR3 is TGTGCCAGCAGCTACAGGGGGGAGCTGTTTTTT.

V is TRBV12-3 or TRBV12-4 and J is TRBJ1-2; the D gene is possibly TRBD1 (6 bases). The CDR3 length is 13 residues. V lost 3 bases, J lost 7 bases, and 12 bases lay in between. The CDR3 here is CASSLSGESGYTF. DNA for the CDR3: TGTGCCAGCAGTTTGTCAGGGGAGAGTGGCTACACCTTC.

This clonotype was detected many times. The CDR3 nucleotides are TGTGCCAGCAGCCCCGACCCTCTTGGGCAGCCCCAGCATTTT. Translating it yields CASSPDPLGQPQHF. The chain combines TRBV7-8 with TRBJ1-5; no clear D. There are 14 residues in the CDR3. Germline CDR1 SGHVS, CDR2 FQNEAQ. V gave up 5 bases and J gave up 7 bases, with 15 bases separating them.